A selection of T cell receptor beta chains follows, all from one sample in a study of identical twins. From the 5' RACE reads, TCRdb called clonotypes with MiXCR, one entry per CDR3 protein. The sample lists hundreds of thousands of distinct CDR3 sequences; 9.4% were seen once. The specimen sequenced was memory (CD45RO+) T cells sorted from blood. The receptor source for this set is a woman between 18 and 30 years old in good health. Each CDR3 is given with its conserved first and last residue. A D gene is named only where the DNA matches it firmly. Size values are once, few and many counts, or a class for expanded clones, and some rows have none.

TGCGCCAGCAGCTTTGGGTCAGGAGAGGGTGAAGCTTTCTTT | CASSFGSGEGEAFF | many | - | TRBV5-1 | 14 | TRBJ1-1
TGTGCCAGCAGCATGGGGACAGTGGCCTCCTACGAGCAGTACTTC | CASSMGTVASYEQYF | - | TRBD1 | TRBV7-9 | 15 | TRBJ2-7
TGTGCCAGCAGCCCCACTAGCGGGGGTAGTGGGGAGCAGTACTTC | CASSPTSGGSGEQYF | many | TRBD2 | TRBV7-9 | 15 | TRBJ2-7
TGTGCCAGCAGCCTCCTGGGGGCGGTGGGCTCGGAGTTCTTC | CASSLLGAVGSEFF | - | - | TRBV5-5 | 14 | TRBJ2-1
TGTGCCAGCACGATTGGGGGGTGGACTGAAGCTTTCTTT | CASTIGGWTEAFF | - | - | TRBV2 | 13 | TRBJ1-1
TGTGCCAGCTCACCACGTGACAGGGGAGTCGGGGAGCTGTTTTTT | CASSPRDRGVGELFF | few | TRBD1 | TRBV18 | 15 | TRBJ2-2
TGTGCCAGCCACAGGACAGGGGGGACTGAAGCTTTCTTT | CASHRTGGTEAFF | many | TRBD1 | TRBV12-3/TRBV12-4 | 13 | TRBJ1-1
TGTGCCAGCAGCGTAGATCAGGGGGTCACTGAAGCTTTCTTT | CASSVDQGVTEAFF | many | TRBD1 | TRBV9 | 14 | TRBJ1-1
TGTGCCAGCAGTTTAGGTAGCTCCTTCTACGAGCAGTACTTC | CASSLGSSFYEQYF | many | - | TRBV12-3/TRBV12-4 | 14 | TRBJ2-7
TGTGCCAGCCGTTATCAGGAGGGCCTTGGCACCGGGGAGCTGTTTTTT | CASRYQEGLGTGELFF | - | - | TRBV19 | 16 | TRBJ2-2
TGCGCCAGCAGCACGCACGGACAGGACAATGAGCAGTTCTTC | CASSTHGQDNEQFF | - | TRBD1 | TRBV5-1 | 14 | TRBJ2-1
TGCGCCAGCAGCCGAGGCCCCCCCGGCGGGGAGCTGTTTTTT | CASSRGPPGGELFF | - | - | TRBV4-3 | 14 | TRBJ2-2
TGTGCCAGCAAATTACGGGACAGGGGAGATACGCAGTATTTT | CASKLRDRGDTQYF | few | TRBD1 | TRBV25-1 | 14 | TRBJ2-3
TGTGCCAGCAGTTGGGGACAGGGGGCGGGAGAGCAGTACTTC | CASSWGQGAGEQYF | - | TRBD1 | TRBV6-5 | 14 | TRBJ2-7
TGTGCCAGCAGTTGGGGGGGTGGGGCCTATGGCTACACCTTC | CASSWGGGAYGYTF | few | - | TRBV27 | 14 | TRBJ1-2
TGTGCCAGCAGCCTACTTCGAAGCGGGAATAAGGCAGATACGCAGTATTTT | CASSLLRSGNKADTQYF | few | TRBD2 | TRBV7-2 | 17 | TRBJ2-3
TGTGCCACTCAACATGGGGGGAGAAATGAAAAACTGTTTTTT | CATQHGGRNEKLFF | few | - | TRBV15 | 14 | TRBJ1-4
TGTGCCAGCAGCCGCGCCCAAACGTCTCCTCACGAGCAGTACTTC | CASSRAQTSPHEQYF | - | - | TRBV9 | 15 | TRBJ2-7
TGTGCCAGCAGCTTGGCGACAGGGTATCAGCCCCAGCATTTT | CASSLATGYQPQHF | many | TRBD1 | TRBV5-5 | 14 | TRBJ1-5
TGTGCCAGCAGTACCTACCGAACCGGGACAGGGGCAGGAAAACTGTTTTTT | CASSTYRTGTGAGKLFF | few | TRBD1 | TRBV27 | 17 | TRBJ1-4
TGTGCCAGCAGCTTAAATGGCTTCCTACTCACAGATACGCAGTATTTT | CASSLNGFLLTDTQYF | few | - | TRBV11-2 | 16 | TRBJ2-3
TGTGCCAGCAGCTCCCGACTAGCGGGGGGTTACGAGCAGTACTTC | CASSSRLAGGYEQYF | few | TRBD2 | TRBV7-2 | 15 | TRBJ2-7
TGTGCCACCAGCAGAGAAGCGGGGGACACCGGGGAGCTGTTTTTT | CATSREAGDTGELFF | large | TRBD2 | TRBV15 | 15 | TRBJ2-2
TGTGCCAGCAGTTTCATATGGACAGGGCTGAACACCGGGGAGCTGTTTTTT | CASSFIWTGLNTGELFF | few | TRBD1 | TRBV27 | 17 | TRBJ2-2
TGTGCCAGCAGCCCAACACGCCGGGGGGCCCGAGAGACCCAGTACTTC | CASSPTRRGARETQYF | - | - | TRBV7-2 | 16 | TRBJ2-5
TGTGCCAGCAGTTTCCGATTATTGGGCACAGATACGCAGTATTTT | CASSFRLLGTDTQYF | - | - | TRBV6-5 | 15 | TRBJ2-3
TGCAGTGCTTCACTAGTAGATACGCAGTATTTT | CSASLVDTQYF | - | - | TRBV20-1 | 11 | TRBJ2-3
TGTGCCAGCAGTTTTAGCAGCAATCAGCCCCAGCATTTT | CASSFSSNQPQHF | many | - | TRBV12-3/TRBV12-4 | 13 | TRBJ1-5
TGTGCCAGCAGATCGGGGGACAGGTCATCCTACGAGCAGTACTTC | CASRSGDRSSYEQYF | - | TRBD1 | TRBV7-8 | 15 | TRBJ2-7